This T cell receptor (beta chain) was identified during a study of beta chain features in type 1 diabetes. The investigators reverse transcribed all of the isolated RNA, so they sequenced expressed TCRB transcripts. Assay: immunoSEQ multiplex PCR; the TCRdb copy retains only in-frame clones and omits some. The data contain some 150,000 clones, about 10% of them singletons. V was pared by 6 bases and J by 3 bases, with 3 bases of the junction left unmatched. Germline CDR1 reads WNHNN; CDR2 reads SYGVQD (reference sequence). The CDR3 consists of 14 residues. This clone turned up a few times. Each sorted population was over 95% pure.

This clonotype originated in a man aged 18 to 29 in good health. Sequencing input: naive CD4+ T cells from blood. The chain has TRBV10-1 and TRBJ2-5; 11 positions match TRBD2. The CDR3 loop reads CASRISGGEETQYF. The DNA of the CDR3 is TGCGCCAGCAGAATTAGCGGGGGGGAAGAGACCCAGTACTTC.